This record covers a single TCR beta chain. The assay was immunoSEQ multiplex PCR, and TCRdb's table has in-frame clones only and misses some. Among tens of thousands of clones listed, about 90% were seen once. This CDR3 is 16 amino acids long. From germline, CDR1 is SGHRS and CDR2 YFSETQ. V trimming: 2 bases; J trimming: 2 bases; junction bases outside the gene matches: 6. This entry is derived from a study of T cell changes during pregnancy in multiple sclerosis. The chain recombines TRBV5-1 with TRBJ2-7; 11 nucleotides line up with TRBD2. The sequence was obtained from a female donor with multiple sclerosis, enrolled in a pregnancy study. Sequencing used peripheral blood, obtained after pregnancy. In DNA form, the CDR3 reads TGCGCCAGCAGCTTTACTAGCGGGAGTACTGCCTACGAGCAGTACTTC. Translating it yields CASSFTSGSTAYEQYF.